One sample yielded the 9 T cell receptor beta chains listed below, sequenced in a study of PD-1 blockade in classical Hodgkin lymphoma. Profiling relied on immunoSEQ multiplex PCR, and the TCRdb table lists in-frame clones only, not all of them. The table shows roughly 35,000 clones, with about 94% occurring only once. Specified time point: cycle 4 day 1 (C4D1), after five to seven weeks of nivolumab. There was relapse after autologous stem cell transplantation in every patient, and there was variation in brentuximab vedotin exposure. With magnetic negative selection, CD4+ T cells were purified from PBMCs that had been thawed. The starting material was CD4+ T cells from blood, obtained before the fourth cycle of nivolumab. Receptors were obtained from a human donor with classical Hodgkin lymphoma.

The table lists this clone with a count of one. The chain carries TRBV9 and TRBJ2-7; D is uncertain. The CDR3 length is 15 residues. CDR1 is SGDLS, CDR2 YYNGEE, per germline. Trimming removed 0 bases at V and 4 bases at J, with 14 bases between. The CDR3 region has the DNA TGTGCCAGCAGCGTAGCCCCGGCCAGCACATACGAGCAGTACTTC. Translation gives CASSVAPASTYEQYF. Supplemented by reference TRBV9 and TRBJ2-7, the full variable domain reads DSGVTQTPKHLITATGQRVTLRCSPRSGDLSVYWYQQSLDQGLQFLIQYYNGEERAKGNILERFSAQQFPDLHSELNLSSLELGDSALYFCASSVAPASTYEQYFGPGTRLTVT.

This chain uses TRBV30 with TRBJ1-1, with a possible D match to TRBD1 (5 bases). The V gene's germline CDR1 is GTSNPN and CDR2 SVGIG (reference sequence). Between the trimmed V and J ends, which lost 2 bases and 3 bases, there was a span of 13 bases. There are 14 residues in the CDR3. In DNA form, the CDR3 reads TGTGCCTGGAGTTTAACGCGGGGCGACACTGAAGCTTTCTTT. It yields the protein CAWSLTRGDTEAFF.

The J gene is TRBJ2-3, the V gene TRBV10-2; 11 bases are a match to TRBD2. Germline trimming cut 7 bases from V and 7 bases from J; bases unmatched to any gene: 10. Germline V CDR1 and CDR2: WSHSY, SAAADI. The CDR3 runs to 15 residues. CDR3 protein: CASKVTSGSANTQYF. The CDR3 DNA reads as TGCGCCAGCAAGGTCACTAGCGGGAGTGCAAATACGCAGTATTTT.

CDR3 protein: CASTKTGGIGNEQFF. CDR3 bases: TGTGCCAGCACCAAGACAGGGGGAATAGGAAATGAGCAGTTCTTC. The V call is TRBV27, the J call TRBJ2-1; 9 nucleotides agree with TRBD1. The CDR3 has 15 amino acids. With 7 bases clipped from V and 7 bases from J, the junction kept 11 bases outside the gene matches. Germline V lookup: CDR1 MNHEY, CDR2 SMNVEV (reference sequence).

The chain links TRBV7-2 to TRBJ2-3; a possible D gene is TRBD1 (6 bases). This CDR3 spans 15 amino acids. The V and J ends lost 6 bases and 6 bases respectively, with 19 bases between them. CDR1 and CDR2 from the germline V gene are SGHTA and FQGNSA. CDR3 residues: CASSSGRKGEDTQYF. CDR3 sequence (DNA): TGTGCCAGCAGTTCCGGTCGCAAGGGGGAGGATACGCAGTATTTT. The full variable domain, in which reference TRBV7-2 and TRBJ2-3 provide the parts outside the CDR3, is GAGVSQSPSNKVTEKGKDVELRCDPISGHTALYWYRQSLGQGLEFLIYFQGNSAPDKSGLPSDRFSAERTGGSVSTLTIQRTQQEDSAVYLCASSSGRKGEDTQYFGPGTRLTVL.

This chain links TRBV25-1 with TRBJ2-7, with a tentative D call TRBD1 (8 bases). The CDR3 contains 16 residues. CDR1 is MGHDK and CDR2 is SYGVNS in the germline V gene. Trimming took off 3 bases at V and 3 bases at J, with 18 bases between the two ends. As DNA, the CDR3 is TGTGCCAGCAGTGATACAGGGGGGGGCGCCGGCTACGAGCAGTACTTC. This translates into CASSDTGGGAGYEQYF.

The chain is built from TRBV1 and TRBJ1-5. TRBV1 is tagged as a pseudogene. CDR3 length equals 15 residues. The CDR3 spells CTSTGVVPSNQPQHF. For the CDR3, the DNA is TGCACCAGCACTGGGGTAGTACCCAGCAATCAGCCCCAGCATTTT.

CDR3 residues: CASSLTASSYNEQFF. CDR3 bases: TGTGCCAGCAGTCTAACAGCCAGCTCCTACAATGAGCAGTTCTTC. The chain employs TRBV6-5 and TRBJ2-1; D unresolved. Trimming stripped 5 bases from V and 0 bases from J, with 11 bases between. The CDR3 runs 15 residues. Germline V gene sequence: CDR1 MNHEY, CDR2 SVGAGI.

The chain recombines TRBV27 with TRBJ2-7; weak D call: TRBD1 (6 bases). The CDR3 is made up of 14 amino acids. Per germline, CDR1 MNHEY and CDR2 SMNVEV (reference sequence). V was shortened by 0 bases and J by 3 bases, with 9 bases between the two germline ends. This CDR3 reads CASSLSQGSYEQYF. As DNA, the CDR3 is TGTGCCAGCAGTTTATCCCAGGGGAGCTACGAGCAGTACTTC.